Sequencing of this TCR gamma chain was carried out in a study of Vδ1+ human thymocytes. General study results and limits: The authors advised highly purified populations and single-cell validation. Thymic delta-chain repertoires held roughly 19% Vdelta2 sequences and few Vdelta3, despite high sort purity. Highly polyclonal TRG and TRD repertoires with Gaussian CDR3 length distributions appeared in thymus.

Alphabeta T cells were depleted, then CD3+ Vdelta1+ Vdelta2- thymocytes were FACS-sorted. Sorted Vdelta1+ thymocytes were roughly 96% to 99.6% pure. This CDR3 has 14 residues. The J segment lost 7 bases and the V segment lost 0 bases, leaving 9 bases of the junction unmatched. CDR1 is VTNTFY, CDR2 YDVSTARD, per germline (reference sequence). With regard to this clone: Antigen unknown. The sample has other DNA sequences that encode this CDR3 too.

The template was reverse-transcribed extracted RNA. The CDR3 regions were amplified by multiplex PCR from V-gene primers to a constant-region primer. TCRdb reanalyzed the multiplex PCR reads using CATT. The table records 8,700 or so gamma-chain clones, 56% of them present only once. The clonotype comes from a girl under three years old who had congenital heart surgery. The chain has TRGV3 and TRGJ1 or TRGJ2. Germline matching of the DNA provided the J gene here, since TCRdb leaves it blank. Sequencing input: Vdelta1+ gamma-delta thymocytes from the thymus. Specified subset: FACS-sorted CD3+ TCRalphabeta- TCRVdelta1+ TCRVdelta2- thymocytes. Written as DNA, the CDR3 is TGTGCCACCTGGGACAGGCCCGCTGGGTATAAGAAACTCTTT. Amino acid sequence: CATWDRPAGYKKLF.